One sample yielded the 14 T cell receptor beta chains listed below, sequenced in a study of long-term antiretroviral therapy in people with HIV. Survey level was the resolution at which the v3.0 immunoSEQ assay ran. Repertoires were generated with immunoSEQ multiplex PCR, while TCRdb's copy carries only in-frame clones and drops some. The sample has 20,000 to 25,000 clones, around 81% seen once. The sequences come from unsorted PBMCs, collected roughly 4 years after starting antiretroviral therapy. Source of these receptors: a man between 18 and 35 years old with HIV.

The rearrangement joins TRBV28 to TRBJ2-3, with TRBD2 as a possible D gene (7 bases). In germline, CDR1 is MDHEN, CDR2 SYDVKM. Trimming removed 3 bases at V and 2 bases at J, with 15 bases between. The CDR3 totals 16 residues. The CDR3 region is CASSFSEGGNTDTQYF. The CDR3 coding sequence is TGTGCCAGCAGTTTTTCCGAGGGGGGGAACACAGATACGCAGTATTTT.

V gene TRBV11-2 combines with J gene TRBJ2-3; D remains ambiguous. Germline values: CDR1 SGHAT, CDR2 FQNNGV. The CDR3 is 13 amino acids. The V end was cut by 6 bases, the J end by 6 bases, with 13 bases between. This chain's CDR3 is CASRHHFPDTQYF. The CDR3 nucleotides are TGTGCCAGCAGACACCACTTTCCGGATACGCAGTATTTT.

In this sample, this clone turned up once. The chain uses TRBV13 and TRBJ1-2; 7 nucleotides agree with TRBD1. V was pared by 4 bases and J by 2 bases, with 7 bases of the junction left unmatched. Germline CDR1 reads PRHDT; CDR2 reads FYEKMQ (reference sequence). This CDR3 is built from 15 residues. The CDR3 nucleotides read TGTGCCAGCAGCTACCTGACAGGGTTCAACTATGGCTACACCTTC. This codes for CASSYLTGFNYGYTF.

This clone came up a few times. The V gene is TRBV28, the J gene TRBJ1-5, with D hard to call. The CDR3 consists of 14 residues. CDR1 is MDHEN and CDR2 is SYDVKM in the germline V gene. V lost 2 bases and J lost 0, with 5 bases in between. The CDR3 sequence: CASSLTYSNQPQHF. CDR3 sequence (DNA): TGTGCCAGCAGTTTAACCTATAGCAATCAGCCCCAGCATTTT.

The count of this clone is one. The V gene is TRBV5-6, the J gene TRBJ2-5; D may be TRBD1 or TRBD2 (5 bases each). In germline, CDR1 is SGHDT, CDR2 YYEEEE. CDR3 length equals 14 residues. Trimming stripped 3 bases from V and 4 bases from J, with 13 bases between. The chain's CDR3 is CASSSGPPGETQYF. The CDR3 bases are TGTGCCAGCAGCTCGGGACCCCCAGGAGAGACCCAGTACTTC.

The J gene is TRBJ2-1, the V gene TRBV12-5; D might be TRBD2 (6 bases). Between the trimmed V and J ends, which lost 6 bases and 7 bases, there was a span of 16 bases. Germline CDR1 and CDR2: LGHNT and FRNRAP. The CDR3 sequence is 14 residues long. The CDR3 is CASGSGSWGNEQFF. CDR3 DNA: TGTGCTAGTGGCTCCGGGAGCTGGGGAAATGAGCAGTTCTTC.

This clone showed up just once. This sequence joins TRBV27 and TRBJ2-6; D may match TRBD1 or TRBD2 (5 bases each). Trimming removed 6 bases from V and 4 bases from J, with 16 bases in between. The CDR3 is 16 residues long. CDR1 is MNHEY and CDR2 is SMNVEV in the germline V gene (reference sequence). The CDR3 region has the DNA TGTGCCAGCAGCCAGGGTAAGGGGACGGGGGCCAACGTCCTGACTTTC. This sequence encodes CASSQGKGTGANVLTF. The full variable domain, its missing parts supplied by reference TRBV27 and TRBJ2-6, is EAQVTQNPRYLITVTGKKLTVTCSQNMNHEYMSWYRQDPGLGLRQIYYSMNVEVTDKGDVPEGYKVSRKEKRNFPLILESPSPNQTSLYFCASSQGKGTGANVLTFGAGSRLTVL.

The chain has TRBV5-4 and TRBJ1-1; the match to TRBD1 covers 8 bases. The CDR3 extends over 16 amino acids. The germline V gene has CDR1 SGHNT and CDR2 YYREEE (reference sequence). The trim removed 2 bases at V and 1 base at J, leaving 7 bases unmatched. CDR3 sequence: CASSLWTGQRNTEAFF. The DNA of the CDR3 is TGTGCCAGCAGCTTATGGACAGGGCAGAGGAACACTGAAGCTTTCTTT.

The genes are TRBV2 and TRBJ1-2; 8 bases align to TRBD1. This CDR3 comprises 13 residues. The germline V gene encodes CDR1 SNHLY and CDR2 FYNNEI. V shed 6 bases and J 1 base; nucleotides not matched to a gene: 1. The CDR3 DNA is TGTGCCAGCAGAGGACAGGGTAACTATGGCTACACCTTC. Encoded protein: CASRGQGNYGYTF.

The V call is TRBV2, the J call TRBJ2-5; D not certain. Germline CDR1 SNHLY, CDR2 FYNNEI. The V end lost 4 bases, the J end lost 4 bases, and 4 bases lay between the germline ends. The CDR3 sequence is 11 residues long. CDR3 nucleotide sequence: TGTGCCAGCAGTGTTCGAGAGACCCAGTACTTC. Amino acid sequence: CASSVRETQYF.

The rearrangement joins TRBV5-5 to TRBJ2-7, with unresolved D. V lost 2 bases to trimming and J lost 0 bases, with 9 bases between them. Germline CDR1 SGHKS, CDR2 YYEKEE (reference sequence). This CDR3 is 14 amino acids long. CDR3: CASSFSVSSYEQYV. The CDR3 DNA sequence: TGTGCCAGCAGCTTCTCGGTGAGCTCCTACGAGCAGTACGTC.

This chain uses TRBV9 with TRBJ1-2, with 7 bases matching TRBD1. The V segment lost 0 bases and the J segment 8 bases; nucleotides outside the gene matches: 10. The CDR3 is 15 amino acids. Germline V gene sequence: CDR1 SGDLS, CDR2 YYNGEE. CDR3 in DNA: TGTGCCAGCAGCGTAGGACAGGGTGGATATTACGGCTACACCTTC. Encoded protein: CASSVGQGGYYGYTF. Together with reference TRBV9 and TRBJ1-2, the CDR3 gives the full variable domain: DSGVTQTPKHLITATGQRVTLRCSPRSGDLSVYWYQQSLDQGLQFLIQYYNGEERAKGNILERFSAQQFPDLHSELNLSSLELGDSALYFCASSVGQGGYYGYTFGSGTRLTVV.

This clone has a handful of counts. The CDR3 nucleotides read TGTGCCAGCAGCGCTCGACAGGGAGGGGGCTACGAGCAGTACTTC. Its protein product is CASSARQGGGYEQYF. The chain couples TRBV7-6 to TRBJ2-7; D possibly matches TRBD1 or TRBD2 (7 bases each). V gave up 5 bases and J gave up 3 bases, with 17 bases separating them. The CDR3 is 15 residues long. Germline CDR1 and CDR2: SGHVS and FNYEAQ.

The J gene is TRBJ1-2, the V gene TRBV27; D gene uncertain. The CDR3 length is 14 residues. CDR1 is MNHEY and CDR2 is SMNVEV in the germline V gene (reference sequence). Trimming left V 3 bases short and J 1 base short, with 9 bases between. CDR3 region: CASSLLSGNYGYTF. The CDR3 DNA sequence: TGTGCCAGCAGTTTGCTGTCGGGTAACTATGGCTACACCTTC.